This TCR beta chain was retrieved from a study of shared T cell receptors in the human thymus (dated by TCRdb to the early 2020s). For the wider study: The study investigated the way shared, self-reactive T-cell receptor alpha chains are produced in the human thymus.

As regards this clone: It lacks a known antigen. No base quality information exists; no much larger clone differs at one position.

Inclusive of the bounding cysteine and phenylalanine, the CDR3 is 12 residues long. Only the CDR3 part of the read is kept: 36 bases, read in frame from the first base. For CDR1 and CDR2, the germline V gene lists MDHEN and SYDVKM. Deletion took 5 bases off V and 4 bases off J, with a span of 8 bases between the germline ends. The library was obtained by the immunoSEQ multiplex PCR assay. Sourced from immuneACCESS, this table was stored by TCRdb with only in-frame sequences that have V and J called. A share of the clones is absent; for the studies checked, an unresolved V gene accounts for under half, and the remainder has no known explanation. The sample table holds 700,000 or so clones, of which over 75% were seen once. Jointly, the top ten make up roughly 0.01% of the sample. The same sample was also studied in work on human thymus T cells. Per the second study: In Finland, the donors were immunologically healthy infants who were having open corrective cardiac surgery for congenital heart defects. Thymus tissue was obtained as surgical resects removed during corrective cardiac surgery. Both the thymic and the peripheral blood repertoires appeared to show biased V and J gene segment usage. The related research reported highly overlapping thymic TCR repertoires among unrelated individuals. The study characterized TCR alpha and beta repertoires from roughly 8 infant thymus samples and a few related peripheral blood samples. Donor ages ranging from about 6 to 250 days were recorded, and several male and a couple of female infants were included in the cohort. After being mechanically released from the tissue, thymocytes were kept at -70 degrees C in pellets of 10-30 million cells. Genomic DNA was extracted from frozen cell pellets with a QIAsymphony instrument. The immunoSEQ multiplex PCR assay was used to amplify the TCRB and TCRAD loci from a standardized quantity of quality-controlled genomic DNA. The amplicons covered the V(D)J region and were long enough to include the CDR3 and to identify the V and J genes. The amplicons were sequenced on an Illumina platform via the commercial immunoSEQ service. Corrections for primer bias and sequencing errors followed previously described methods, while TCRAD and TCRB definitions were based on the IMGT database. The repertoires were analysed using immunoSEQ Analyzer 3.0 and VDJTools for basic statistics, V/J segment usage, diversity estimates, rarefaction and pairwise overlap. Diversity was estimated using the Chao1, ChaoE, Efron-Thisted, Shannon and inverse Simpson indices, and was also estimated on datasets down-sampled to the size of the smallest sample. Repertoire overlap used strict matching of CDR3 nucleotide sequence, V gene and J gene, with Jaccard-based multidimensional scaling clustering. On average, thymus samples yielded hundreds of thousands of unique TCRB clonotypes, whereas blood samples yielded around 88,000.

The chain employs TRBV28 and TRBJ1-2; the D gene assignment is ambiguous. The sequencing input was thymocytes. The TCR originated in a girl under three years old with a congenital heart defect. Donor details come from another sample of the same person, matched by shared clones. Read as DNA, the sequence is TGTGCCAGCAGTGGGCCTATCTATGGCTACACCTTC. Its translation reads: CASSGPIYGYTF.